Below, one T cell receptor beta chain is given with its context. This record belongs to a study of CD8+ T cells in alopecia areata. Treatment indicated: oral pan-JAK inhibitor, 5-10 mg twice daily. RNA, once extracted, was reverse transcribed into cDNA for use as the sequencing template. The table came from immunoSEQ multiplex PCR; TCRdb's copy has only in-frame clones and leaves some out. The sample lists 90,000 to 100,000 clones, roughly three fifths occurring once. Looked up from germline, CDR1 is SQVTM and CDR2 is ANQGSEA. Trimming stripped 6 bases from V and 0 bases from J, with 12 bases between. This CDR3 has 14 amino acids.

The sequences come from CD8+ T cells sorted from blood, collected at week 4, from a patient treated with tofacitinib. The sequence derives from a human donor with alopecia areata. The V and J genes are TRBV29-1 and TRBJ2-1; D possibly corresponds to TRBD1 (5 bases). As DNA, the CDR3 is TGCAGCGTAGCGCGGACAAGCTCCTACAATGAGCAGTTCTTC. It encodes CSVARTSSYNEQFF.